This T cell receptor beta chain was obtained from a study of T cell responses to AZD1222 COVID-19 vaccine. Overall study findings and caveats: With dominance at 160-218 and 743-854, vaccine-associated CD4 TCRs spanned spike.

The protocol was immunoSEQ multiplex PCR, while the TCRdb copy is restricted to in-frame clones and leaves out a portion. The sample records about 140,000 clones, 88% being singletons. Between the trimmed V and J ends, which lost 4 bases and 4 bases, there was a span of 5 bases. Germline V gene data show CDR1 as SGHTA and CDR2 as FQGNSA. The CDR3 contains 11 residues. Details on this clone: Its antigen is unknown.

The receptor was isolated from an adult who received the AZD1222 COVID-19 vaccine. This rearrangement joins TRBV7-2 to TRBJ2-7; D call uncertain. The input for sequencing was peripheral blood, taken 28 days after the second AZD1222 dose. CDR3 coding DNA: TGTGCCAGCAGCTACCAATACGAGCAGTACTTC. This encodes CASSYQYEQYF.